This T cell receptor beta chain was found in a study of spatial heterogeneity in lung cancer. Between the trimmed V and J ends, which lost 4 bases and 0 bases, there was a span of 17 bases. The CDR3 is made up of 17 amino acids. Germline V gives CDR1 MGHDK, CDR2 SYGVNS. The table lists this clonotype with many counts. The antigen remains unidentified. Regarding the study as a whole: Whereas they appeared in blood less at follow-up, ubiquitous expanded tumor TCRs appeared there more at resection.

Time point: sample taken at primary tumor resection. The authors sequenced whole RNA from tumor, nontumor lung or frozen PBMC without sorting. Samples were obtained from some 72 donors, all untreated early-stage non-small cell lung cancer patients. Every TCR cDNA molecule carried a tag that served as a unique molecular identifier. TCRdb reanalysed the 5' RACE reads using MiXCR and keeps one entry per CDR3 protein. The sample has about 23,000 distinct CDR3 sequences; approximately 4.7% are singletons. The material was PBMCs, obtained at surgery. The sequence came from a male donor with early-stage non-small cell lung cancer. This chain uses TRBV25-1 with TRBJ2-3, with D perhaps given as TRBD1 or TRBD2 (5 bases each). CDR3 nucleotides: TGTGCCAGCAGTGTTCCGCCGGGACCCTCTAGCACAGATACGCAGTATTTT. Its protein product is CASSVPPGPSSTDTQYF.